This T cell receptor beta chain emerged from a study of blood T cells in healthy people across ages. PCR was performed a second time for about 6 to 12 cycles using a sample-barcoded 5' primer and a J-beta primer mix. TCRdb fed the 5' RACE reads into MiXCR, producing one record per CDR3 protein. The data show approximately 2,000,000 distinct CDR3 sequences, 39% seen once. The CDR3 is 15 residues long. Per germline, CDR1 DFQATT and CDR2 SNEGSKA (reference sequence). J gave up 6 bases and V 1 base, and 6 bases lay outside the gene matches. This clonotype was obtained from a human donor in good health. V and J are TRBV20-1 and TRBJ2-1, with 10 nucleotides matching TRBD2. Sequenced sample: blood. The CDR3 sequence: CSARVWTSGGNEQFF. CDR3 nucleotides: TGCAGTGCTAGAGTTTGGACTAGCGGCGGCAATGAGCAGTTCTTC.